Presented here are 10 T cell receptor beta chains from one specimen sequenced in a study of cytomegalovirus exposure and HLA in healthy donors. In the PCR, 60 Vbeta and 13 Jbeta primers were used. Using immunoSEQ multiplex PCR, the repertoire was profiled, and TCRdb retains in-frame clones only, with some absent. This table has fewer than 200,000 clones, around four fifths appearing once. The sequencing sample was made of PBMCs. These TCRs come from a man younger than 40 in good health and CMV-seronegative.

This chain connects TRBV30 to TRBJ2-7; tentatively, D is TRBD2 (5 bases). Trimming removed 2 bases from V and 2 bases from J, with 10 bases in between. The germline V gene has CDR1 GTSNPN and CDR2 SVGIG (reference sequence). The CDR3 sequence is 13 residues long. The CDR3 nucleotides read TGTGCCTGGAGTAGAGGGATGGCCTACGAGCAGTACTTC. This translates into CAWSRGMAYEQYF. The variable domain in full, with the rest retrieved from reference TRBV30 and TRBJ2-7, is SQTIHQWPATLVQPVGSPLSLECTVEGTSNPNLYWYRQAAGRGLQLLFYSVGIGQISSEVPQNLSASRPQDRQFILSSKKLLLSDSGFYLCAWSRGMAYEQYFGPGTRLTVT.

This clone turned up a few times. The DNA of the CDR3 is TGTGCCAGCAGTTTCTTTGGGGCAGCTAATGAAAAACTGTTTTTT. Protein product: CASSFFGAANEKLFF. V is TRBV27 and J is TRBJ1-4; weak D call: TRBD1 (5 bases). Trimming took off 3 bases at V and 3 bases at J, with 11 bases between the two ends. CDR3 length: 15 amino acids. Germline V CDR1 and CDR2: MNHEY, SMNVEV (reference sequence).

This chain links TRBV6-5 with TRBJ1-1; 9 bases line up with TRBD1. The V segment lost 0 bases and the J segment 1 base; nucleotides outside the gene matches: 3. CDR3 size: 16 residues. The V gene's germline CDR1 is MNHEY and CDR2 SVGAGI. CDR3 in DNA: TGTGCCAGCAGTTACTCGACAGGGGGTCGGAACACTGAAGCTTTCTTT. Translating it yields CASSYSTGGRNTEAFF.

This clone was seen a handful of times. The J gene is TRBJ1-5, the V gene TRBV7-2; D gene unclear. There are 16 residues in the CDR3. V gave up 5 bases and J gave up 12 bases, with 26 bases separating them. CDR1 is SGHTA and CDR2 is FQGNSA in the germline V gene. The CDR3 bases are TGTGCCAGCAGCCCGTCACAATCTCGGGGATTCCTCGACCAGCATTTT. Its protein product is CASSPSQSRGFLDQHF.

The chain uses TRBV11-2 and TRBJ1-4, with D unresolved. CDR3 size: 11 residues. Trimming removed 2 bases at V and 8 bases at J, with 3 bases between. Germline values: CDR1 SGHAT, CDR2 FQNNGV. The CDR3, as DNA: TGTGCCAGCAGCTTAACAGAAAAACTGTTTTTT. Amino acid sequence: CASSLTEKLFF.

V usage is TRBV28 and J usage is TRBJ1-1; D is perhaps TRBD1 (6 bases). The V gene's germline CDR1 is MDHEN and CDR2 SYDVKM. The CDR3 has 16 residues. V was clipped by 7 bases and J by 0 bases, with 18 bases between them. Here the CDR3 reads CASKVTRDKMNTEAFF. The CDR3, as DNA: TGTGCCAGCAAAGTTACCCGGGACAAGATGAACACTGAAGCTTTCTTT. Full variable domain (remainder filled in from reference TRBV28 and TRBJ1-1): DVKVTQSSRYLVKRTGEKVFLECVQDMDHENMFWYRQDPGLGLRLIYFSYDVKMKEKGDIPEGYSVSREKKERFSLILESASTNQTSMYLCASKVTRDKMNTEAFFGQGTRLTVV.

V gene TRBV7-8 combines with J gene TRBJ2-7; D is unclear. Germline V gene lookup returns CDR1 SGHVS and CDR2 FQNEAQ. This CDR3 is 12 amino acids long. Between the trimmed V and J ends, which lost 3 bases and 1 base, there was a span of 4 bases. In nucleotides, the CDR3 is TGTGCCAGCAGCTTCGTGTCCTACGAGCAGTACTTC. Its protein is CASSFVSYEQYF.

The rearrangement links TRBV13 to TRBJ2-7; TRBD1 agrees at 7 bases. Unmatched junction bases numbered 9, after V lost 3 bases and J lost 4 bases. The CDR3 is 15 amino acids. Germline V CDR1 and CDR2: PRHDT, FYEKMQ (reference sequence). DNA of the CDR3: TGTGCCAGCAGCTTTAACAGGGGATTGAGGTACGAGCAGTACTTC. Its protein product is CASSFNRGLRYEQYF.

The rearrangement joins TRBV15 to TRBJ1-2; 8 bases are shared with TRBD1. The CDR3 loop spans 14 amino acids. Germline values: CDR1 LNHNV, CDR2 YYDKDF (reference sequence). J gave up 2 bases and V 3 bases, and 2 bases lay outside the gene matches. This chain's CDR3 is CATSRDRVNYGYTF. The DNA of the CDR3 is TGTGCCACCAGCAGGGACAGGGTGAACTATGGCTACACCTTC.

This clone was seen a single time. The chain employs TRBV11-2 and TRBJ1-5, with 8 bases that match TRBD1. From germline, CDR1 is SGHAT and CDR2 FQNNGV. The trim removed 6 bases at V and 4 bases at J, leaving 11 bases unmatched. The length of the CDR3 is 16 residues. The DNA of the CDR3 is TGTGCCAGCAGACTACAGACAGGGGAACCTAATCAGCCCCAGCATTTT. Amino acids: CASRLQTGEPNQPQHF.